This TCR beta chain was recorded in a study of CD8+CD57+ T cells in acquired aplastic anemia. The overall study: Sorting CD4+ and CD8+ cells gave DNA averaging approximately 2.9 ug.

According to the study, genomic DNA was the template for TCR beta VDJ and CDR3 profiling. MiXCR, run by TCRdb on the reads, gives a single entry per CDR3 protein. The sample records roughly 280,000 distinct CDR3 sequences, roughly 59% being singletons. Study-wide findings and caveats: Researchers reported that CD8+ Simpson's diversity was not significantly different in patients versus controls. Patients and controls shared under 35 CD8+ CDR3 sequences, which appeared highly expressed in patients and within their immunodominant clones.

Germline loops: CDR1 WNHNN, CDR2 SYGVQD (reference sequence). Trimming removed 3 bases from V and 6 bases from J, with 11 bases in between. The CDR3 has 14 amino acids. The sample holds many counts of this clonotype. Its specificity is not known. This may arise from a read error, as a much more abundant clone is one base away. The patients chosen for sequencing had shown expansion of CD8+CD57+ cells (detected by flow cytometry). There were no patients without severe acquired aplastic anemia. The source of this sequence is a human donor with aplastic anemia. Sequencing used sorted CD4+, CD8+, or CD8+CD57+ T cells (not recorded which) from PBMCs. The V gene is TRBV10-1, the J gene TRBJ2-2; the D gene is possibly TRBD1 (5 bases). In DNA, the CDR3 is TGCGCCAGCAGTGAAGAAGGGGTGGCCGGGGAGCTGTTTTTT. This gives the protein CASSEEGVAGELFF.